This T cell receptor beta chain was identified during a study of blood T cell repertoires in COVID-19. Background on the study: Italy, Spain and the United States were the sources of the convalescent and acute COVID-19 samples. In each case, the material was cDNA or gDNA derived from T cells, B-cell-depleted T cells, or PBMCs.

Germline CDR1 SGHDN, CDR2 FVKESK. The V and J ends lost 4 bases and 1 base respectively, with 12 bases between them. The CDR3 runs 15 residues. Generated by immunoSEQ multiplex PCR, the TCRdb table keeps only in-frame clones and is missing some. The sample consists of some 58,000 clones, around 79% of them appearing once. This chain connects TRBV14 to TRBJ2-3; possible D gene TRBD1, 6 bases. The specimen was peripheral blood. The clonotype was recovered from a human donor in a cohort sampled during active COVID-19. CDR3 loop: CASSLRGLRTDTQYF. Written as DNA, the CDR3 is TGTGCCAGCAGCCTCAGGGGTCTTCGCACAGATACGCAGTATTTT.